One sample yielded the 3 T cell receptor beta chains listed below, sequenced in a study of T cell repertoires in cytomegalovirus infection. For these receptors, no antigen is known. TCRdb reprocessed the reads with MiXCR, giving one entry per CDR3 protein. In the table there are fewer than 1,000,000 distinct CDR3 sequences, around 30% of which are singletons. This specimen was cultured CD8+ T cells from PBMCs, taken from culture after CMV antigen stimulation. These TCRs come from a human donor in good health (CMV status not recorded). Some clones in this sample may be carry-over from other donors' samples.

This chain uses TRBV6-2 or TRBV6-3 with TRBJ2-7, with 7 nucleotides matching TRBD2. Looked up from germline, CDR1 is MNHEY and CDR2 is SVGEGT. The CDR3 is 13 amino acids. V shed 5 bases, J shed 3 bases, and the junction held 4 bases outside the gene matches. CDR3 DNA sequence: TGTGCCAGCAGTCCCGGGGGGATCTACGAGCAGTACGTC. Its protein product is CASSPGGIYEQYV.

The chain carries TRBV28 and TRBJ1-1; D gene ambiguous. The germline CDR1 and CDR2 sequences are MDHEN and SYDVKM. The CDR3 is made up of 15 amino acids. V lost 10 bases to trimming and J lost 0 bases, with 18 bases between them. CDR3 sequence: CATCNNKIMNTEAFF. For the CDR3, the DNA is TGTGCCACTTGCAATAATAAGATAATGAACACTGAAGCTTTCTTT.

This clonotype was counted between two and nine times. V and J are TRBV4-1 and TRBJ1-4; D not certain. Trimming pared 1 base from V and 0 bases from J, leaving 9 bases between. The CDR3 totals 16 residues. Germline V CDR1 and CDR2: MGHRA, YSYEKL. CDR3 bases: TGCGCCAGCAGCCAAGGAAACAACCCAACTAATGAAAAACTGTTTTTT. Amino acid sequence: CASSQGNNPTNEKLFF.